This TCR beta chain was recorded in a study of post-analysis software for immune sequencing data. Study as a whole: The patients showed relapsing-remitting, secondary progressive and progressive-relapsing multiple sclerosis courses.

Trimming at V came to 3 bases and at J to 5 bases, leaving 3 bases not matched to a gene. Germline V gene sequence: CDR1 MGHDK, CDR2 SYGVNS. The CDR3 consists of 15 residues. Study conclusions and caveats: A few TRBV segments occurring more often in patients than controls included TRBV5-6, TRBV5-1 and TRBV20-1.

Comment on this clonotype: What it binds is unknown.

Carried by the TCR beta cDNA libraries were unique molecular identifiers. TCRdb called the PCR reads again in MiXCR, with one record for every CDR3 protein. This sample carries 750,000 to 950,000 distinct CDR3 sequences, approximately 53% of them seen once, and the ten largest clones take approximately 4.3%. This TCR was sampled from a girl aged 5-17 years with multiple sclerosis. The sample was blood. The genes are TRBV25-1 and TRBJ2-1; 11 positions match TRBD2. This CDR3 is CASSELGLADNEQFF. The CDR3 nucleotides are TGTGCCAGCAGTGAGTTGGGACTAGCGGACAATGAGCAGTTCTTC.